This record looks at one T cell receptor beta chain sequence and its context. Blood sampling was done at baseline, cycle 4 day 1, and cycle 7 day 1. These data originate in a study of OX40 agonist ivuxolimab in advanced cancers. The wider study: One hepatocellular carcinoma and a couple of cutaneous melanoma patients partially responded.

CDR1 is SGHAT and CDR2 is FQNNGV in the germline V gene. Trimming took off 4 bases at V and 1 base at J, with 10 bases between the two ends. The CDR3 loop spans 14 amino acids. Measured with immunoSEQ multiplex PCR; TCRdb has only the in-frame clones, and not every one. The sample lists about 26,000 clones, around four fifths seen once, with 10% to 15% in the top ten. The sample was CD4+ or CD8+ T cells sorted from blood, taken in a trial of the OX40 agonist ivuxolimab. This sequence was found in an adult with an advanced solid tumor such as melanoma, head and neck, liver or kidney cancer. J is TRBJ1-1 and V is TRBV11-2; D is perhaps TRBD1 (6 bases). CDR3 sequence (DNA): TGTGCCAGCAGCTCGGCGACAGGGAACACTGAAGCTTTCTTT. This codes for CASSSATGNTEAFF.